The 16 T cell receptor beta chains reported below all come from one sample, sequenced in a study of T cells expressing NK-cell markers. TCRdb processed the 5' RACE reads again and assigns one entry to each CDR3 protein, with no DNA. Across under 200,000 distinct CDR3 sequences, the top ten clones capture roughly 20% of the sample. Sequenced sample: blood T cells: a sorted CD56 or NKG2C T cell subset, CD4+ or CD8+ T cells, or bulk PBMC T cells (not recorded which). Receptors originate from a woman aged 18 to 69 in good health.

This chain connects TRBV21-1 to TRBJ2-1. TRBV21-1 is assigned pseudogene status. The CDR3 has 17 amino acids. The CDR3 loop is CASSYGRLARSYNEQFF.

The V call is TRBV27, the J call TRBJ1-4; TCRdb's D call of TRBD1 is untestable without DNA. CDR3 length: 16 residues. The germline V gene encodes CDR1 MNHEY and CDR2 SMNVEV (reference sequence). CDR3 in amino acids: CASSLQAGTLGKRVFF.

The CDR3 is CSAGAGDSPLHF. This rearrangement joins TRBV20-1 to TRBJ1-6; without DNA, the TCRdb call of TRBD1 cannot be checked. This CDR3 has 12 amino acids. Germline V gene lookup returns CDR1 DFQATT and CDR2 SNEGSKA (reference sequence).

The chain combines TRBV5-1 with TRBJ2-7; absent DNA, TCRdb's TRBD2 call cannot be checked. The CDR3 covers 15 residues. The germline gives CDR1 SGHRS, CDR2 YFSETQ. The CDR3 sequence is CASSPVARSSYEQYF.

The V and J genes are TRBV23-1 and TRBJ2-1; TCRdb designates TRBD1, a call that cannot be tested without DNA. TRBV23-1 is placed among ORFs of uncertain function. This CDR3 has 15 amino acids. CDR3 sequence reads: CASSATGGFDNEQFF.

This rearrangement joins TRBV20-1 to TRBJ1-1; TCRdb outputs TRBD1, but without DNA this stays unchecked. Germline CDR1 is DFQATT and CDR2 is SNEGSKA (reference sequence). The CDR3 extends over 16 amino acids. This chain's CDR3 is CSARDQGGLWNTEAFF.

The rearrangement joins TRBV27 to TRBJ1-1; TCRdb gives TRBD1 as the D gene, but with no DNA this cannot be confirmed. The CDR3 length is 15 residues. Looked up from germline, CDR1 is MNHEY and CDR2 is SMNVEV (reference sequence). CDR3 region: CASSLGTGLNTEAFF.

The chain employs TRBV18 and TRBJ2-5; TCRdb's D call of TRBD1 is untestable without DNA. Germline lookup yields CDR1 KGHSH and CDR2 LQKENI. The CDR3 extends over 13 amino acids. The CDR3 sequence: CASSPSPGETQYF.

The gene calls are TRBV18 and TRBJ2-1. CDR3 length: 15 residues. Germline V gene lookup returns CDR1 KGHSH and CDR2 LQKENI. This CDR3 is CASSREAWTDNEQFF.

The rearrangement joins TRBV7-9 to TRBJ2-3; TCRdb's assignment of TRBD1 cannot be checked, as there is no DNA. Germline CDR1 is SEHNR and CDR2 is FQNEAQ (reference sequence). CDR3 length equals 17 residues. The CDR3 spells CASSSRDVGGPTDTQYF.

V gene TRBV4-1 combines with J gene TRBJ2-1; TCRdb picks TRBD2, but there is no DNA to check that call. Germline V gene sequence: CDR1 MGHRA, CDR2 YSYEKL. The CDR3 sequence is 16 residues long. The CDR3 protein is CASSQFLAGGQGEQFF.

This chain joins TRBV7-8 and TRBJ1-2. From germline, CDR1 is SGHVS and CDR2 FQNEAQ. The CDR3 loop spans 13 amino acids. The CDR3 reads CASSSRLNYGYTF.

V is TRBV5-5 and J is TRBJ2-2; checking the TCRdb D call of TRBD2 is not possible without DNA. This CDR3 has 16 amino acids. Germline-derived CDR1 and CDR2 are SGHKS and YYEKEE (reference sequence). CDR3 residues: CASSLSSGFYTGELFF.

V is TRBV12-3 or TRBV12-4 and J is TRBJ1-5. The CDR3 totals 18 residues. CDR3: CASSRYDFRNYSNQPQHF.

V is TRBV2 and J is TRBJ2-2; TCRdb outputs TRBD2, but without DNA this stays unchecked. The CDR3 is 15 residues long. CDR1 is SNHLY, CDR2 FYNNEI, per germline. The CDR3 loop is CASSEVSSGGGELFF.

This rearrangement joins TRBV5-1 to TRBJ1-2. The CDR3 sequence is 14 residues long. Germline CDR1 is SGHRS and CDR2 is YFSETQ. The CDR3 is CASSLGSNHYGYTF. The entire variable domain, with the rest obtained from reference TRBV5-1 and TRBJ1-2, is as follows: KAGVTQTPRYLIKTRGQQVTLSCSPISGHRSVSWYQQTPGQGLQFLFEYFSETQRNKGNFPGRFSGRQFSNSRSEMNVSTLELGDSALYLCASSLGSNHYGYTFGSGTRLTVV.